This is a list of T cell receptor beta chains from one sample in a study of technical replicates of blood from a handful of donors. The repertoire was sequenced with immunoSEQ multiplex PCR; TCRdb's copy has only in-frame clones and lacks some. Among about 83,000 clones listed, around 96% were seen once. Sequenced: T cells isolated from PBMCs. The receptors here all came from a human donor in good health. Both conserved end residues are part of each CDR3. D genes are given only for firm matches. For some rows the clone size is stated as once, few or many, or as a class when expanded; others skip it.

j_gene: TRBJ2-1
abundance: NA
d_gene: TRBD2
v_gene: TRBV15
CDR3nt: TGTGCCACCAGCAGAGATAGGCTAGCGGCTTACAATGAGCAGTTCTTC
CDR3aa: CATSRDRLAAYNEQFF

j_gene: TRBJ2-2
abundance: NA
d_gene: TRBD2
v_gene: TRBV4-3
CDR3nt: TGCGCCAGCAGCCAAGAGGCCCTAGCGGCGAACACCGGGGAGCTGTTTTTT
CDR3aa: CASSQEALAANTGELFF

j_gene: TRBJ1-2
abundance: NA
d_gene: TRBD1
v_gene: TRBV29-1
CDR3nt: TGCAGCGCTACCGGGACAGGGGGCGCGGCTAACTATGGCTACACCTTC
CDR3aa: CSATGTGGAANYGYTF

j_gene: TRBJ2-1
abundance: NA
d_gene: TRBD2
v_gene: TRBV5-1
CDR3nt: TGCGCCAGCAGAACGGGACTAGCGGGACCGGAGCAGTTCTTC
CDR3aa: CASRTGLAGPEQFF

j_gene: TRBJ2-7
abundance: NA
d_gene: NA
v_gene: TRBV29-1
CDR3nt: TGCAGCGTTGGGAGGCTCCCGGCAAACGAGCAGTACTTC
CDR3aa: CSVGRLPANEQYF

j_gene: TRBJ2-7
abundance: NA
d_gene: NA
v_gene: TRBV6-5
CDR3nt: TGTGCCAGCAGTTACGGAGGGGACCTCCAACTTTACGAGCAGTACTTC
CDR3aa: CASSYGGDLQLYEQYF

j_gene: TRBJ1-3
abundance: NA
d_gene: NA
v_gene: TRBV7-9
CDR3nt: TGTGCCAGCAGCTTAGGGACAGGAAACACCATATATTTT
CDR3aa: CASSLGTGNTIYF

j_gene: TRBJ2-7
abundance: NA
d_gene: TRBD1
v_gene: TRBV2
CDR3nt: TGTGCCAGCAGTGTCCCCCTGACAGGGATCTACGAGCAGTACTTC
CDR3aa: CASSVPLTGIYEQYF

j_gene: TRBJ2-7
abundance: NA
d_gene: TRBD1
v_gene: TRBV4-3
CDR3nt: TGCGCCAGCAGCCAAGGAGTTTACGGGACAGCCCCATCCTACGAGCAGTACTTC
CDR3aa: CASSQGVYGTAPSYEQYF

j_gene: TRBJ2-7
abundance: NA
d_gene: NA
v_gene: TRBV10-3
CDR3nt: TGTGCCAGCGGTATTAGGATCTACGAGCAGTACTTC
CDR3aa: CASGIRIYEQYF

j_gene: TRBJ1-3
abundance: NA
d_gene: NA
v_gene: TRBV2
CDR3nt: TGTGCCAGCAGTGAGCAGGGGCAAGGAAACACCATATATTTT
CDR3aa: CASSEQGQGNTIYF

j_gene: TRBJ1-4
abundance: NA
d_gene: TRBD1
v_gene: TRBV6-1
CDR3nt: TGTGCCAGCAGTCCCCGGACAGGGGTAGAAAAACTGTTTTTT
CDR3aa: CASSPRTGVEKLFF

j_gene: TRBJ1-2
abundance: NA
d_gene: NA
v_gene: TRBV27
CDR3nt: TGTGCCAGCAGTTTATCGACTGTCAATGGCTACACCTTC
CDR3aa: CASSLSTVNGYTF

j_gene: TRBJ2-2
abundance: NA
d_gene: TRBD1
v_gene: TRBV27
CDR3nt: TGTGCCAGCAGTTTGGACAGGGTTGGTATCGCCGGGGAGCTGTTTTTT
CDR3aa: CASSLDRVGIAGELFF

j_gene: TRBJ2-1
abundance: NA
d_gene: TRBD1
v_gene: TRBV6-1
CDR3nt: TGTGCCACCGTAGACAGGGTCCGAGGCAATGAGCAGTTCTTC
CDR3aa: CATVDRVRGNEQFF

j_gene: TRBJ2-1
abundance: NA
d_gene: TRBD2
v_gene: TRBV30
CDR3nt: TGTGCCTGGAGTGATCGGGGGGCCTACAATGAGCAGTTCTTC
CDR3aa: CAWSDRGAYNEQFF

j_gene: TRBJ2-7
abundance: NA
d_gene: NA
v_gene: TRBV30
CDR3nt: TGTGCCTCCGGGAAGTTCCACGAGCAGTACTTC
CDR3aa: CASGKFHEQYF

j_gene: TRBJ2-5
abundance: NA
d_gene: TRBD2
v_gene: TRBV4-2
CDR3nt: TGTGCCAGCAGCCAAGATGGCGAGCGGGAGGGCCTAGAGACCCAGTACTTC
CDR3aa: CASSQDGEREGLETQYF

j_gene: TRBJ1-5
abundance: NA
d_gene: NA
v_gene: TRBV7-2
CDR3nt: TGTGCCAGCAGCTTAGAATATAGCAATCAGCCCCAGCATTTT
CDR3aa: CASSLEYSNQPQHF

j_gene: TRBJ1-1
abundance: NA
d_gene: NA
v_gene: TRBV30
CDR3nt: TGTGCCTGGATTACCGACCGTGTGAAGGCGGGAGCTTTCTTT
CDR3aa: CAWITDRVKAGAFF

j_gene: TRBJ2-1
abundance: NA
d_gene: TRBD2
v_gene: TRBV15
CDR3nt: TGTGCCACCAGCGGGACTAGCGGGAGATTAAATGAGCAGTTCTTC
CDR3aa: CATSGTSGRLNEQFF

j_gene: TRBJ1-2
abundance: NA
d_gene: TRBD1
v_gene: TRBV19
CDR3nt: TGTGCCAGTAGTACCACAGGGGACTACTATGGCTACACCTTC
CDR3aa: CASSTTGDYYGYTF

j_gene: TRBJ2-1
abundance: NA
d_gene: NA
v_gene: TRBV9
CDR3nt: TGTGCCAGCAGCGTAAAAGCGGTCTCCTACAATGAGCAGTTCTTC
CDR3aa: CASSVKAVSYNEQFF

j_gene: TRBJ1-1
abundance: NA
d_gene: NA
v_gene: TRBV7-3
CDR3nt: TGTGCCAGCAATATACGCGCCGACACTGAAGCTTTCTTT
CDR3aa: CASNIRADTEAFF

j_gene: TRBJ2-7
abundance: once
d_gene: NA
v_gene: TRBV7-2
CDR3nt: TGTGCCAGCAGCTTACTTGCGTACGAGCAGTACTTC
CDR3aa: CASSLLAYEQYF

j_gene: TRBJ2-3
abundance: NA
d_gene: NA
v_gene: TRBV12-5
CDR3nt: TGTGCTAGTGGTCCAGACACTTATACGCAGTATTTT
CDR3aa: CASGPDTYTQYF

j_gene: TRBJ2-1
abundance: NA
d_gene: NA
v_gene: TRBV5-1
CDR3nt: TGCGCCAGCAGCCTAGCGAGATACAATGAGCAGTTCTTC
CDR3aa: CASSLARYNEQFF

j_gene: TRBJ2-1
abundance: NA
d_gene: NA
v_gene: TRBV5-1
CDR3nt: TGCGCCAGCACCACACACCGATGGCTAGCGAACTACAATGAGCAGTTCTTC
CDR3aa: CASTTHRWLANYNEQFF

j_gene: TRBJ1-1
abundance: once
d_gene: TRBD1
v_gene: TRBV6-1
CDR3nt: TGTGCCAGCAGTGTAAACAGGGGTGGAACTGAAGCTTTCTTT
CDR3aa: CASSVNRGGTEAFF

j_gene: TRBJ1-1
abundance: NA
d_gene: TRBD1
v_gene: TRBV29-1
CDR3nt: TGCAGCGTCACAACAGGGGGTATGAACACTGAAGCTTTCTTT
CDR3aa: CSVTTGGMNTEAFF

j_gene: TRBJ1-2
abundance: NA
d_gene: NA
v_gene: TRBV5-4
CDR3nt: TGTGCCAGCATCCCCAGTGGCCAGGGAAACTATGGCTACACCTTC
CDR3aa: CASIPSGQGNYGYTF

j_gene: TRBJ2-5
abundance: NA
d_gene: NA
v_gene: TRBV19
CDR3nt: TGTGCCAGTAGTAAGGGACACGAAGAGACCCAGTACTTC
CDR3aa: CASSKGHEETQYF

j_gene: TRBJ1-1
abundance: NA
d_gene: NA
v_gene: TRBV5-4
CDR3nt: TGTGCCAGCAGCTTCGGAGGAGGCGTTCTGAACACTGAAGCTTTCTTT
CDR3aa: CASSFGGGVLNTEAFF

j_gene: TRBJ2-7
abundance: NA
d_gene: NA
v_gene: TRBV7-9
CDR3nt: TGTGCCAGCAGTTCGGACAGCTCCTACGAGCAGTACTTC
CDR3aa: CASSSDSSYEQYF

j_gene: TRBJ2-5
abundance: NA
d_gene: TRBD2
v_gene: TRBV29-1
CDR3nt: TGCAGCGTTGAAAGGGCTAGCGGTTTAAAAGAGACCCAGTACTTC
CDR3aa: CSVERASGLKETQYF

j_gene: TRBJ2-1
abundance: few
d_gene: TRBD1
v_gene: TRBV11-2
CDR3nt: TGTGCCAGCAGCTTAGCAAGGGGGCGGGAGCAGTTCTTC
CDR3aa: CASSLARGREQFF

j_gene: TRBJ1-1
abundance: NA
d_gene: NA
v_gene: TRBV6-5
CDR3nt: TGTGCCAGCAGCCAGGGAAGGGAAGCTTTCTTT
CDR3aa: CASSQGREAFF

j_gene: TRBJ2-7
abundance: NA
d_gene: TRBD1
v_gene: TRBV5-1
CDR3nt: TGCGCCAGCAGCTTCTACCGGGACAGGGTATACGAGCAGTACTTC
CDR3aa: CASSFYRDRVYEQYF

j_gene: TRBJ2-1
abundance: NA
d_gene: TRBD2
v_gene: TRBV4-3
CDR3nt: TGCGCCAGCAGCCCGCTACTAGCGGGAGCGTACAATGAGCAGTTCTTC
CDR3aa: CASSPLLAGAYNEQFF

j_gene: TRBJ1-5
abundance: NA
d_gene: NA
v_gene: TRBV2
CDR3nt: TGTGCCAGCAGTGAGGCAAGGGAGAGCAATCAGCCCCAGCATTTT
CDR3aa: CASSEARESNQPQHF

j_gene: TRBJ1-4
abundance: NA
d_gene: NA
v_gene: TRBV5-1
CDR3nt: TGCGCCAGCAGCCGAGAAGGGAGGGATGAAAAACTGTTTTTT
CDR3aa: CASSREGRDEKLFF

j_gene: TRBJ1-2
abundance: NA
d_gene: NA
v_gene: TRBV5-1
CDR3nt: TGCGCCAGCAGCCGGGCGGGAGACTCCTATGGCTACACCTTC
CDR3aa: CASSRAGDSYGYTF

j_gene: TRBJ1-1
abundance: NA
d_gene: NA
v_gene: TRBV4-1
CDR3nt: TGCGCCAGCAGCCGACCAACAGGGTCAACTGAAGCTTTCTTT
CDR3aa: CASSRPTGSTEAFF

j_gene: TRBJ2-7
abundance: NA
d_gene: TRBD2
v_gene: TRBV10-3
CDR3nt: TGTGCCATCAACAGCGGGAGGGCCGGCGAGCAGTACTTC
CDR3aa: CAINSGRAGEQYF

j_gene: TRBJ1-2
abundance: NA
d_gene: NA
v_gene: TRBV28
CDR3nt: TGTGCCAGCAGTTATTTTGAGGCAGCCTATGGCTACACCTTC
CDR3aa: CASSYFEAAYGYTF

j_gene: TRBJ2-3
abundance: NA
d_gene: NA
v_gene: TRBV6-1
CDR3nt: TGTGCCAGCAGTGAAGTCTACAGGCCAGATACGCAGTATTTT
CDR3aa: CASSEVYRPDTQYF

j_gene: TRBJ1-4
abundance: NA
d_gene: TRBD1
v_gene: TRBV5-1
CDR3nt: TGCGCCAGCAGCCAGGGGGCTGCTAATGAAAAACTGTTTTTT
CDR3aa: CASSQGAANEKLFF

j_gene: TRBJ2-7
abundance: NA
d_gene: NA
v_gene: TRBV28
CDR3nt: TGTGCCAGCAGTTTGGCGGACTCCTACGAGCAGTACTTC
CDR3aa: CASSLADSYEQYF